These 6 T cell receptor beta chains share one sample of origin, sequenced in a study of T cell repertoires in ileal Crohn's disease. Sequencing was performed with immunoSEQ multiplex PCR; in TCRdb, only in-frame clones are kept and a portion is missing. Among roughly 15,000 clones, around four fifths were seen once, and the ten largest hold about a tenth. Input material: ileal tissue. These receptors were taken from an adult with Crohn's disease.

V is TRBV6-5 and J is TRBJ2-7; D is possibly TRBD2 (6 bases). Germline-derived CDR1 and CDR2 are MNHEY and SVGAGI. The CDR3 length is 16 residues. V gave up 3 bases and J gave up 6 bases, with 21 bases separating them. CDR3 amino acids: CASSYQVFGVGGEQYF. In nucleotides, the CDR3 is TGTGCCAGCAGTTATCAGGTTTTCGGGGTGGGGGGCGAGCAGTACTTC.

This rearrangement joins TRBV6-1 to TRBJ1-1; tentatively, D is TRBD1 (5 bases). Germline CDR1 and CDR2: MNHNS and SASEGT. The CDR3 consists of 14 residues. V lost 6 bases and J lost 1, with 12 bases in between. CDR3 residues: CASRGDRPNTEAFF. CDR3 coding DNA: TGTGCCAGCAGGGGTGACAGACCGAACACTGAAGCTTTCTTT.

This chain uses TRBV19 with TRBJ2-3, with a tentative D call TRBD2 (6 bases). The germline V gene encodes CDR1 LNHDA and CDR2 SQIVND (reference sequence). The V and J ends lost 5 bases and 6 bases respectively, with 15 bases between them. CDR3 length: 14 residues. The CDR3 spells CASSDRGNPDTQYF. For the CDR3, the DNA is TGTGCCAGTAGTGACCGCGGGAATCCTGATACGCAGTATTTT.

The V call is TRBV7-2, the J call TRBJ2-5; 13 bases agree with TRBD2. There are 14 residues in the CDR3. In germline, CDR1 is SGHTA, CDR2 FQGNSA. The ends lost 5 bases at V and 5 bases at J; junction bases unmatched: 2. CDR3 protein: CASSVGLAGETQYF. Here the CDR3 DNA reads TGTGCCAGCAGCGTGGGACTAGCGGGGGAGACCCAGTACTTC.

This chain uses TRBV5-1 with TRBJ1-4; D gene ambiguous. The CDR3 covers 17 residues. V lost 3 bases, J lost 4 bases, and 19 bases lay in between. Germline V gene sequence: CDR1 SGHRS, CDR2 YFSETQ. The CDR3 here is CASSSTVEVGVNEKLFF. CDR3 sequence (DNA): TGCGCCAGCAGCTCAACCGTGGAGGTCGGGGTTAATGAAAAACTGTTTTTT.

J is TRBJ2-1 and V is TRBV7-9; TRBD2 might be the D (6 bases). V gave up 5 bases and J gave up 6 bases, with 20 bases separating them. This CDR3 is 16 amino acids long. The germline gives CDR1 SEHNR, CDR2 FQNEAQ (reference sequence). CDR3 in amino acids: CASSLALAPKVNEQFF. The CDR3 nucleotides read TGTGCCAGCAGCCTCGCCCTAGCGCCTAAGGTCAATGAGCAGTTCTTC.